This T cell receptor beta chain was identified in a study of beta chain features in type 1 diabetes. Whole-study context: 107,917,701 sorted cells were examined across all samples. Study-wide results and limits: Whatever favoring of shorter templates PCR might show would apply equally to patients and controls. In these data, an HLA type influence on TCRB rearrangement remained unresolved.

In the case of this clone: No antigen is known for it.

Expressed TCRB transcripts were sequenced because the isolated RNA had all been reverse transcribed beforehand. TCRdb keeps only in-frame clones here, not all; method: immunoSEQ multiplex PCR. The sample has 350,000 to 400,000 clones, about 15% seen once. CDR1 is LNHDA, CDR2 SQIVND, per germline (reference sequence). V was shortened by 1 base and J by 2 bases, with 15 bases between the two germline ends. This CDR3 contains 16 residues. The TCR was taken from a woman aged 18-29 years in good health. Material: naive CD4+ T cells from blood. The V gene is TRBV19, the J gene TRBJ2-7; D not resolved. Written as DNA, the CDR3 is TGTGCCAGTAGTATAGGCCCCGATGGGCAGACCTACGAGCAGTACTTC. Protein product: CASSIGPDGQTYEQYF.